The present T cell receptor (beta chain) was sequenced within a study of CD8 T cells in Susac syndrome (dated by TCRdb to between 2019 and 2020). Study-level background: The study used repertoire sequencing to test whether antigen drove CD8+ T cell activation and differentiation in Susac syndrome. CD8+ T cell repertoire clonality was compared between some 12 healthy donors, approximately 14 Susac syndrome patients and 15 multiple sclerosis patients. What the research found in general, with its limitations: The TCR sequencing and HLA analysis was acknowledged to have included a relatively small number of individuals.

RNA was extracted with the RNeasy kit and about 0.5 to 1 ug was reverse transcribed using random hexamers. The immunoSEQ multiplex PCR assay, which covers 54 Vbeta and 13 Jbeta segments, was used to amplify TCR beta CDR3 regions. PCR amplification bias was corrected using a synthetic template baseline for primer optimization and computational correction. As for the authors' bioinformatics: Reads were assigned to V, D and J genes according to IMGT and analyzed in immunoSEQ Analyzer, with only productive sequences retained. To calculate clonality, Shannon entropy was normalized by log2 of the number of productive unique sequences and then subtracted from one. For each patient and control, public and private clones were evaluated among the 100 most prevalent clones. A clone was defined as Susac-specific if it was absent from the healthy and MS cohorts, from about a thousand published viral clones and from other ImmuneACCESS disease sequences. TCRdb cleaned the public reads at Q25 with fastp, built clones with MiXCR and kept in-frame beta chains. CDR3 protein duplicates are merged, each entry listing the most common genes and DNA. Here the V and J calls rest on TCRdb's processing, not on the authors' analysis. This sample has 150,000 to 200,000 distinct CDR3 sequences in its table, and around 95% of those were observed once. Of the sample, 0.15% to 0.2% falls within the top ten clones.

CDR1 is given as KGHSH and CDR2 as LQKENI, both from the germline V gene. Measured from the cysteine to the phenylalanine, the CDR3 is 13 residues long. Only CDR3 DNA remains: 39 bases, in frame from the first base. A distance of 7 bases separates the germline ends of V and J, which lose 0 bases and 7 bases respectively. Peripheral blood CD8+ and CD4+ T cells from healthy donors, Susac syndrome patients and multiple sclerosis patients were profiled using high-throughput TCR beta sequencing. Treatment-naive patients with stable or active relapsing-remitting disease fulfilling revised McDonald criteria were used as multiple sclerosis controls. Bulk CD8+ and CD4+ T cells were purified magnetically by negative isolation, whereas CD8+ TEMRA cells were enriched by FACS. Blood was drawn into EDTA tubes, processed within 24 hours, and PBMCs were isolated by density gradient centrifugation. PBMCs destined for TCR sequencing were cryopreserved in liquid nitrogen and later thawed in a 37 °C water bath. The sorted or isolated CD4+, CD8+ and CD8+ TEMRA cells reached a purity of at least 90%.

Note on this clonotype: Its antigen remains unidentified. Within one base of it there is no much larger clone, and no base qualities were kept.

The sequence derives from a human donor with multiple sclerosis. Sequenced sample: CD8+ T cells from PBMCs. The chain was built from TRBV18 and TRBJ2-1, with the D gene not confidently named. The CDR3 region: CASSPPLGNEQFF. The DNA is TGTGCCAGCTCACCACCGTTGGGAAATGAGCAGTTCTTC.